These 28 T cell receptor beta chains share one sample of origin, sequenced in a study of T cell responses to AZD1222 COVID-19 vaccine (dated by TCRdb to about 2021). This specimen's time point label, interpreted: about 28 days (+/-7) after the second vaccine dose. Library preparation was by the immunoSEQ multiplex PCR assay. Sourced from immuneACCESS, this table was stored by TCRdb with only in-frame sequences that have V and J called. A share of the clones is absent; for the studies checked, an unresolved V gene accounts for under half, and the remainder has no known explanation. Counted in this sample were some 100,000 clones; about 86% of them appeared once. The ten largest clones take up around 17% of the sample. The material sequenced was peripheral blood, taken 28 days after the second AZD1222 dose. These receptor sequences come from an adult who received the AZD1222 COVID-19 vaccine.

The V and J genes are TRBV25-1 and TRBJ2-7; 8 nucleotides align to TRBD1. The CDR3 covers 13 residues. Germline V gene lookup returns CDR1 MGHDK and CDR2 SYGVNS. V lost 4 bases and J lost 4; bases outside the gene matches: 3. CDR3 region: CASSVGQGYEQYF. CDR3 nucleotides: TGTGCCAGCAGTGTCGGACAGGGATACGAGCAGTACTTC.

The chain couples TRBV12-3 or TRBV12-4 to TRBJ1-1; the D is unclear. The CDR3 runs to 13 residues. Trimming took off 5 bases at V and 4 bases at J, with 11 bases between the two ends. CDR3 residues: CASSDGIGTEAFF. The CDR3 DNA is TGTGCCAGCAGTGACGGGATCGGCACTGAAGCTTTCTTT.

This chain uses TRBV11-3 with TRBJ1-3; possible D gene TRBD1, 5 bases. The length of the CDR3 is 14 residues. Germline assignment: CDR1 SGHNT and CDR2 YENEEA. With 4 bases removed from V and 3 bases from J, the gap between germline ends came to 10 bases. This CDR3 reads CASSSGVGGNTIYF. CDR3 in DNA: TGTGCCAGCAGCTCGGGGGTAGGTGGAAACACCATATATTTT. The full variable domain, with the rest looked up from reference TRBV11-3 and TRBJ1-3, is EAGVVQSPRYKIIEKKQPVAFWCNPISGHNTLYWYLQNLGQGPELLIRYENEEAVDDSQLPKDRFSAERLKGVDSTLKIQPAELGDSAVYLCASSSGVGGNTIYFGEGSWLTVV.

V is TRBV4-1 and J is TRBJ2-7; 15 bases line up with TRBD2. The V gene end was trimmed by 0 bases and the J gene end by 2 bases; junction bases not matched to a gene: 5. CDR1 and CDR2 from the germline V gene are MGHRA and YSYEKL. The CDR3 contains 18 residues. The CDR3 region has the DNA TGCGCCAGCAGCCAAGAGGGGACTAGCGGGGGGTCGACCTACGAGCAGTACTTC. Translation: CASSQEGTSGGSTYEQYF.

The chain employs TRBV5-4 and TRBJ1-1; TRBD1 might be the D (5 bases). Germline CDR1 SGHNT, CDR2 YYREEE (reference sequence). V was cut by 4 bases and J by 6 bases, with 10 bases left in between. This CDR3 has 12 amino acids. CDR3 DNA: TGTGCCAGCAGCCGGCCGGGGGCTGAAGCTTTCTTT. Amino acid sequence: CASSRPGAEAFF.

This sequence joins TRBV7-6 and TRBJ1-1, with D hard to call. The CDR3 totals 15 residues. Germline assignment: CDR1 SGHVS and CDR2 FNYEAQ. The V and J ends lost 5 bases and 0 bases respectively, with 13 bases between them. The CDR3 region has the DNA TGTGCCAGCAGCCCAGGTGGCAGGATGAACACTGAAGCTTTCTTT. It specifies CASSPGGRMNTEAFF.

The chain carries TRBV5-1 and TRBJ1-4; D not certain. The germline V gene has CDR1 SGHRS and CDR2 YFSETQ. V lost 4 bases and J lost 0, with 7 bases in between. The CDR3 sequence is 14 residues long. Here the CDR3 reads CASSPQTTNEKLFF. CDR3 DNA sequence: TGCGCCAGCAGCCCGCAAACAACTAATGAAAAACTGTTTTTT.

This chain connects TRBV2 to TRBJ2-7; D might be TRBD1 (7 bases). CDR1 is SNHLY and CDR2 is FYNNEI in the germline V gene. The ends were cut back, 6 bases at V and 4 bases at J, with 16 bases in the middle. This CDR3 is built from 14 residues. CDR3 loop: CASRSAGQLYEQYF. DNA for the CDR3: TGTGCCAGCAGGTCGGCGGGACAGCTGTACGAGCAGTACTTC.

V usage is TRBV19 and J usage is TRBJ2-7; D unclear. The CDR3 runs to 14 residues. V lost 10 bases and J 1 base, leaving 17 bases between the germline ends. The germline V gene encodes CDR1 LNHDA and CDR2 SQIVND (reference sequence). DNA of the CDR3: TGTGCCACGTCAATCGAAGCGCTTTCCTACGAGCAGTACTTC. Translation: CATSIEALSYEQYF.

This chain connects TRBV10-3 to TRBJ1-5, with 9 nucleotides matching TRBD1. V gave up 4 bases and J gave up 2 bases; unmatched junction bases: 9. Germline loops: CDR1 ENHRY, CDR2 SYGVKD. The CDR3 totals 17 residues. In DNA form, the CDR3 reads TGTGCCATCAGTGCCGAAGTGGGACAGGGAGGCAATCAGCCCCAGCATTTT. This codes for CAISAEVGQGGNQPQHF.

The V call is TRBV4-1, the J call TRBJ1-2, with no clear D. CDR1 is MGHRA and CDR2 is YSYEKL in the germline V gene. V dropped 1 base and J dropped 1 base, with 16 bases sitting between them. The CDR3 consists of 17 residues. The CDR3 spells CASSQVVSSRNNYGYTF. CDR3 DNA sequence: TGCGCCAGCAGCCAAGTCGTCAGCTCTCGAAATAACTATGGCTACACCTTC.

CDR3 region: CASSQERGTAAGAEAFF. Here the CDR3 DNA reads TGTGCCAGCAGCCAAGAAAGAGGTACAGCGGCAGGCGCTGAAGCTTTCTTT. This chain links TRBV3-1 (or the pseudogene TRBV3-2) with TRBJ1-1; D ambiguous. The germline V gene encodes CDR1 LGHDT and CDR2 YNNKEL (reference sequence). This CDR3 is built from 17 residues. The V end lost 0 bases, the J end lost 6 bases, and 20 bases lay between the germline ends.

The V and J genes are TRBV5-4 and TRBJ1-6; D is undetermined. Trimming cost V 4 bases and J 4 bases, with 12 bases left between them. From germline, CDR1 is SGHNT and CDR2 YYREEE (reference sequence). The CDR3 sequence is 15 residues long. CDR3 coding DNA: TGTGCCAGCAGCACGGGAGTAACGTATAATTCACCCCTCCACTTT. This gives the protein CASSTGVTYNSPLHF.

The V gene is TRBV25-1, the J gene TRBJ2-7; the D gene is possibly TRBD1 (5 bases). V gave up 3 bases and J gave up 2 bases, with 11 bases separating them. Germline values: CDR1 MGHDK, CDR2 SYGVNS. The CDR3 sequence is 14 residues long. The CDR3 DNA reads TGTGCCAGCAGTGACCCGACAGCGCCCTACGAGCAGTACTTC. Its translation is CASSDPTAPYEQYF.

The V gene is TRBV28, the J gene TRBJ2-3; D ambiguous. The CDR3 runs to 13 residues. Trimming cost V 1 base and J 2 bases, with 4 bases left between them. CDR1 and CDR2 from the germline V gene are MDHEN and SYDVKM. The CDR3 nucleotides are TGTGCCAGCAGTTTATCCTCCACAGATACGCAGTATTTT. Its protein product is CASSLSSTDTQYF.

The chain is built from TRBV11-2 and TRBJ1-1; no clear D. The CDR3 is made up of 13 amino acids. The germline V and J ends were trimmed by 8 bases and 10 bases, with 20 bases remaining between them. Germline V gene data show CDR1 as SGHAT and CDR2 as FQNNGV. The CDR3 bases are TGTGCCAGCCACAAGGTGGGGTCCCGAGTAGCTTTCTTT. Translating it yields CASHKVGSRVAFF.

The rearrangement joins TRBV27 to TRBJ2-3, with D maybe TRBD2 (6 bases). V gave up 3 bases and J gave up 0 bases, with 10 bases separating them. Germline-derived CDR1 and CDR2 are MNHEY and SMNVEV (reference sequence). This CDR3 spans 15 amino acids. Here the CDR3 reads CASSFWRGSTDTQYF. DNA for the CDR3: TGTGCCAGCAGTTTTTGGCGGGGAAGCACAGATACGCAGTATTTT.

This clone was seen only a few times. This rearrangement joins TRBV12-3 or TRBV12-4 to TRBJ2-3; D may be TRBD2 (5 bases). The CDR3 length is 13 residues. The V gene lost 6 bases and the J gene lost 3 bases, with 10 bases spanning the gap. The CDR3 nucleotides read TGTGCCAGCAGGGAAGCGGTTACAGATACGCAGTATTTT. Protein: CASREAVTDTQYF.

This chain's CDR3 is CAISERVRDTSGQPQHF. CDR3 in DNA: TGTGCCATCAGTGAGCGGGTTCGGGACACAAGCGGCCAGCCCCAGCATTTT. The V call is TRBV10-3, the J call TRBJ1-5, with D perhaps TRBD1 (6 bases). Germline CDR1 reads ENHRY; CDR2 reads SYGVKD. Deletions cut 2 bases from V and 7 bases from J, with 21 bases between. The CDR3 consists of 17 residues.

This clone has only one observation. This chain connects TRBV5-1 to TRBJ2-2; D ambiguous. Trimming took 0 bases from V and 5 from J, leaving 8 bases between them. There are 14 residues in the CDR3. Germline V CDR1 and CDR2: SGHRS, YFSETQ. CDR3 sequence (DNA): TGCGCCAGCAGCTTGGACACTCCGACCGGGGAGCTGTTTTTT. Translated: CASSLDTPTGELFF.

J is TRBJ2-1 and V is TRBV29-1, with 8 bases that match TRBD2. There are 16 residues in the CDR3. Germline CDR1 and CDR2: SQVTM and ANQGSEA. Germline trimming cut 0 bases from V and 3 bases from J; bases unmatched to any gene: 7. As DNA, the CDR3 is TGCAGCGTTGAAGATATACGGGAGGGGGGCTACAATGAGCAGTTCTTC. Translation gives CSVEDIREGGYNEQFF.

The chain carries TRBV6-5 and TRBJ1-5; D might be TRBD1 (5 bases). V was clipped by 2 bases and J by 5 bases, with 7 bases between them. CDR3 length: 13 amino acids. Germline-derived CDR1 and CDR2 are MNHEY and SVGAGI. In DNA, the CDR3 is TGTGCCAGCAGTTACGACAGAGATCAGCCCCAGCATTTT. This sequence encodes CASSYDRDQPQHF.

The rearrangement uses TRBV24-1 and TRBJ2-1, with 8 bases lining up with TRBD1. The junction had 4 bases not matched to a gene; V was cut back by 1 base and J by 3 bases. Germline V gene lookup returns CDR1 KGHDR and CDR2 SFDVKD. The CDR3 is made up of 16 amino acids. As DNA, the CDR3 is TGTGCCACCAGTGATTTCGGACAGGGAGGCTACAATGAGCAGTTCTTC. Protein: CATSDFGQGGYNEQFF.

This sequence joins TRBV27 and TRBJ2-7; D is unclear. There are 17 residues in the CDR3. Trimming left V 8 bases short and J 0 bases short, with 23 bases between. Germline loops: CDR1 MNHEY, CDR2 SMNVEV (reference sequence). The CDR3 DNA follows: TGTGCCAGCGGCCGGAACTTCGACCAGAGGAGCTCCTACGAGCAGTACTTC. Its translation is CASGRNFDQRSSYEQYF.

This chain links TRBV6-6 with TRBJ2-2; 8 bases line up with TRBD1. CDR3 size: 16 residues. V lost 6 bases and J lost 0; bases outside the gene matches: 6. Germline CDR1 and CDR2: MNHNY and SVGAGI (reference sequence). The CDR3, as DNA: TGTGCCAGCAGGCAAGACAGGGGTACGAACACCGGGGAGCTGTTTTTT. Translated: CASRQDRGTNTGELFF.

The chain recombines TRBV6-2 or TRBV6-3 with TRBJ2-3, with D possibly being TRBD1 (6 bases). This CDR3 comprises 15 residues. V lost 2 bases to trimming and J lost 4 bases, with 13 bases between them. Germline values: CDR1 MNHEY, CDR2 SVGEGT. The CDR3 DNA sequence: TGTGCCAGCAGTTACGGGGCAGGGGTGGCAGATACGCAGTATTTT. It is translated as CASSYGAGVADTQYF.

This CDR3 reads CASSRAGSSYEQYF. The CDR3 DNA sequence: TGTGCCAGCAGCCGAGCGGGAAGCTCCTACGAGCAGTACTTC. The rearrangement links TRBV5-6 to TRBJ2-7; 7 nucleotides line up with TRBD2. Unmatched junction bases numbered 4, after V lost 4 bases and J lost 0 bases. The length of the CDR3 is 14 residues. From germline, CDR1 is SGHDT and CDR2 YYEEEE.

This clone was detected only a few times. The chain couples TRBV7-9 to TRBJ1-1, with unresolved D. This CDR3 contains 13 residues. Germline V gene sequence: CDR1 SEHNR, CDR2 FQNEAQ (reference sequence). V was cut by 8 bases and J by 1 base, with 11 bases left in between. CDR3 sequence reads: CASFPPGNTEAFF. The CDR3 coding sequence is TGTGCCAGCTTCCCACCGGGGAACACTGAAGCTTTCTTT.